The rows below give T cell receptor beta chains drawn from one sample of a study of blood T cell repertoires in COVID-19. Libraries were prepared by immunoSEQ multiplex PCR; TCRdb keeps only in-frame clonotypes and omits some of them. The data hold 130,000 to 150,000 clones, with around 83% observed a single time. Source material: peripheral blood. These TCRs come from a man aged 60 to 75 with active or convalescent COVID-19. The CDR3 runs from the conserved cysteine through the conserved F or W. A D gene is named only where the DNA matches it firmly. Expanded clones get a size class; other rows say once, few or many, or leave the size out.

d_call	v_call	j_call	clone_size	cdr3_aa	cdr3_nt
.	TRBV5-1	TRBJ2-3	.	CASSLGMDGRSDTQYF	TGCGCCAGCAGCTTGGGGATGGATGGGAGATCAGATACGCAGTATTTT
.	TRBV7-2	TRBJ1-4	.	CASSPRQEEKLFF	TGTGCCAGCAGCCCCAGACAGGAAGAAAAACTGTTTTTT
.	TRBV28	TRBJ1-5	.	CASSLVEGNQPQHF	TGTGCCAGCAGTTTAGTGGAGGGGAATCAGCCCCAGCATTTT
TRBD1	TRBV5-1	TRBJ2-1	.	CASSESGTGGYNEQFF	TGCGCCAGCAGCGAATCCGGGACAGGGGGCTACAATGAGCAGTTCTTC
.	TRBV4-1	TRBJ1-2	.	CASSQDKAGRSSYGYTF	TGCGCCAGCAGCCAAGATAAAGCGGGACGGAGTAGCTATGGCTACACCTTC
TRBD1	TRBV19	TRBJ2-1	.	CASRGTGGMNEQFF	TGTGCCAGTAGGGGGACAGGGGGCATGAATGAGCAGTTCTTC
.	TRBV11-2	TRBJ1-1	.	CASSLLTGNTEAFF	TGTGCCAGCAGCTTATTAACAGGGAACACTGAAGCTTTCTTT
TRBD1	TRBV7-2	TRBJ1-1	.	CASSLEGGGGTEAFF	TGTGCCAGCAGCTTAGAAGGAGGGGGCGGCACTGAAGCTTTCTTT
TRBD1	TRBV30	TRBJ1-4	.	CAWSPTWGDREGIGEKLFF	TGTGCCTGGAGTCCGACCTGGGGGGACAGGGAAGGAATCGGGGAAAAACTGTTTTTT
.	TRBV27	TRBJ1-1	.	CASNLFPNTEAFF	TGTGCCAGCAATCTTTTTCCGAACACTGAAGCTTTCTTT
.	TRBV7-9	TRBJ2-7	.	CASSLHGGLEQYF	TGTGCCAGCAGCTTACACGGGGGATTGGAGCAGTACTTC
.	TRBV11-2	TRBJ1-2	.	CASSLPPRNYGYTF	TGTGCCAGCAGCTTACCCCCCAGAAACTATGGCTACACCTTC
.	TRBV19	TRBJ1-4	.	CASSPGIANEKLFF	TGTGCCAGTAGTCCGGGGATAGCTAATGAAAAACTGTTTTTT
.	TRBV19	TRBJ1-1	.	CATLGGNTEAFF	TGTGCCACCCTAGGGGGGAACACTGAAGCTTTCTTT
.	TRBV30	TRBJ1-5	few	CAWSVGLSPGAQHF	TGTGCCTGGAGTGTAGGCCTGTCCCCGGGGGCCCAGCATTTT
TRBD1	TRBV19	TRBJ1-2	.	CAITKTGGNGYTF	TGTGCCATTACTAAGACAGGGGGCAATGGCTACACCTTC
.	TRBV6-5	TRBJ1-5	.	CASSYSMSQGVQPQHF	TGTGCCAGCAGTTACTCGATGAGTCAGGGTGTTCAGCCCCAGCATTTT
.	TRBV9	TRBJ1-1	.	CASNKDSGRMNTEAFF	TGTGCCAGCAACAAGGATTCAGGCAGGATGAACACTGAAGCTTTCTTT
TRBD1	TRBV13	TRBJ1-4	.	CASSSRQGRTNEKLFF	TGTGCCAGCAGCTCCCGACAGGGTAGAACTAATGAAAAACTGTTTTTT
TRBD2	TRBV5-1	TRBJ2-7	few	CASSSGLAASYEQYF	TGCGCCAGCAGCTCAGGACTAGCGGCGAGTTACGAGCAGTACTTC
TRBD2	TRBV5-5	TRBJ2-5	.	CASSLWGLAGGPSGETQYF	TGTGCCAGCAGCCTTTGGGGACTAGCGGGAGGGCCTTCGGGGGAGACCCAGTACTTC
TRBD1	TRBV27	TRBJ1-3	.	CASRPDRGNTIYF	TGTGCCAGCAGACCGGACAGGGGAAACACCATATATTTT
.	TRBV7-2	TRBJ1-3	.	CASSLGGAGNTIYF	TGTGCCAGCAGCTTAGGCGGAGCTGGAAACACCATATATTTT
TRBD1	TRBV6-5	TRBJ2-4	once	CASSYEYRGENIQYF	TGTGCCAGCAGTTACGAGTACAGGGGCGAAAACATTCAGTACTTC
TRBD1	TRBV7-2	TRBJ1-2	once	CASSSSGTANYGYTF	TGTGCCAGCAGCTCGTCCGGGACAGCTAACTATGGCTACACCTTC
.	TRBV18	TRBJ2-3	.	CASSYYPSTDTQYF	TGTGCCAGCTCATACTACCCTAGCACAGATACGCAGTATTTT
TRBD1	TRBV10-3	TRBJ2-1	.	CAISDKGQKQFF	TGTGCCATCAGTGATAAGGGACAGAAGCAGTTCTTC
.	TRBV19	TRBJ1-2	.	CASSIDLYPNYGYTF	TGTGCCAGTAGTATAGACCTCTACCCAAACTATGGCTACACCTTC
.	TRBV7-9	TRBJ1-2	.	CASSLAPSSYGYTF	TGTGCCAGCAGCTTAGCGCCAAGCTCCTATGGCTACACCTTC
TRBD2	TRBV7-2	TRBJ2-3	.	CASSPNGGSGNSNTQYF	TGTGCCAGCAGCCCAAACGGCGGTAGCGGGAATAGTAATACGCAGTATTTT
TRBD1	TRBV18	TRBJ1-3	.	CASSPYTGGSSGNTIYF	TGTGCCAGCTCACCTTATACAGGGGGCAGCTCTGGAAACACCATATATTTT
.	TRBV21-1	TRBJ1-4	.	CASSKNTGQEEDEKLFF	TGTGCCAGCAGCAAAAACACCGGACAGGAAGAGGATGAAAAACTGTTTTTT
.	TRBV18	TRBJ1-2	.	CASSPLGPGTNYGYTF	TGTGCCAGCTCACCACTCGGCCCAGGGACTAACTATGGCTACACCTTC
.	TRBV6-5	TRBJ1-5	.	CASGATGSNQPQHF	TGTGCCAGCGGGGCTACAGGCAGCAATCAGCCCCAGCATTTT
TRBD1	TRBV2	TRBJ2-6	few	CATTGQGNSGANVLTF	TGTGCCACCACGGGACAGGGAAACTCTGGGGCCAACGTCCTGACTTTC
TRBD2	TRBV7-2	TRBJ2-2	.	CASRKLAGHRTGELFF	TGTGCCAGCAGGAAACTAGCGGGACATCGCACCGGGGAGCTGTTTTTT
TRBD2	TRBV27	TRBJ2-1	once	CASSSGTSGINEQFF	TGTGCCAGCAGTTCCGGGACTAGCGGAATCAATGAGCAGTTCTTC
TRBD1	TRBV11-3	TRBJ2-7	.	CASSQEVGTDYF	TGTGCCAGCAGCCAGGAGGTAGGGACAGATTACTTC
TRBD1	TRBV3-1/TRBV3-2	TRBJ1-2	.	CASSQTGGSYGYTF	TGTGCCAGCAGCCAGACAGGGGGCAGCTATGGCTACACCTTC
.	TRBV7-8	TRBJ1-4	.	CASSPTDTGLPNEKLFF	TGTGCCAGCAGCCCAACGGACACAGGGTTACCTAATGAAAAACTGTTTTTT
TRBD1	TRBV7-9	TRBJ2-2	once	CASSDGDRDTGELFF	TGTGCCAGCAGTGATGGGGACAGGGACACCGGGGAGCTGTTTTTT